The sequence of this TCR beta chain was determined in a study of T cells in Graves' hyperthyroidism and ophthalmopathy. In the study overall: Upon initial diagnosis and before any treatment, peripheral blood was collected. Study conclusions and caveats: Expanded thyroid clonotypes (above 0.001) were mostly also found in blood.

CDR3 length equals 16 residues. Trimming pared 0 bases from V and 0 bases from J, leaving 12 bases between. This clonotype was detected only a few times. Antigen specificity is unknown. Template material for amplifying TCR beta CDR3 regions consisted of RNA transcripts. HTBI primers drove first-round RT-PCR of the TCR CDR3. TCRdb processed the multiplex PCR reads anew with MiXCR; each CDR3 protein has one entry. The profile shows around 700,000 distinct CDR3 sequences, approximately 36% of them singletons. Source material: blood. The TCR comes from a middle-aged woman with Graves' hyperthyroidism. The chain combines TRBV12-3 or TRBV12-4 with TRBJ2-7; D is unresolved. CDR3 protein: CASSLAQGVVSYEQYF. CDR3 nucleotides: TGTGCCAGCAGTTTAGCGCAAGGAGTTGTCTCCTACGAGCAGTACTTC.